Following are 13 T cell receptor beta chains from one sample sequenced in a study of blood T cells in healthy people across ages. A J-beta primer mix and a sample-barcoded 5' primer were used in a second PCR of about 7 to 11 cycles. TCRdb re-called the 5' RACE reads through MiXCR, storing one row per CDR3 protein. Of fewer than 1.5 million distinct CDR3 sequences in the sample, roughly 40% were seen once. The specimen sequenced was blood. All receptors come from a woman younger than 35 in good health.

This clonotype was counted between two and nine times. This rearrangement joins TRBV4-1 to TRBJ1-4; 8 nucleotides agree with TRBD1. This CDR3 spans 15 amino acids. Unmatched junction bases numbered 5, after V lost 4 bases and J lost 4 bases. Germline CDR1 MGHRA, CDR2 YSYEKL. In DNA form, the CDR3 reads TGCGCCAGCAGCCCCGGACAGGGCGGTAATGAAAAACTGTTTTTT. It encodes CASSPGQGGNEKLFF.

The chain combines TRBV7-9 with TRBJ2-5; TRBD1 might be the D (6 bases). V was cut by 5 bases and J by 4 bases, with 17 bases left in between. Germline CDR1 is SEHNR and CDR2 is FQNEAQ (reference sequence). CDR3 length equals 15 residues. CDR3 DNA sequence: TGTGCCAGCAGCCCGCCCCAGGGGACCCTAGAGACCCAGTACTTC. Its protein is CASSPPQGTLETQYF.

The chain uses TRBV4-1 and TRBJ2-3, with 7 nucleotides matching TRBD2. Looked up from germline, CDR1 is MGHRA and CDR2 is YSYEKL. The CDR3 sequence is 16 residues long. V was pared by 1 base and J by 2 bases, with 6 bases of the junction left unmatched. The CDR3 sequence is CASSQGPGLTTDTQYF. The CDR3, as DNA: TGCGCCAGCAGCCAAGGCCCGGGACTAACCACAGATACGCAGTATTTT.

For the CDR3, the DNA is TGTGCCAGCAGTGCCGGACAGGGGACGGGGTCCTACAATGAGCAGTTCTTC. Its translation: CASSAGQGTGSYNEQFF. The V call is TRBV12-3 or TRBV12-4, the J call TRBJ2-1, with 9 bases aligning to TRBD1. J gave up 1 base and V 5 bases, and 9 bases lay outside the gene matches. The CDR3 totals 17 residues.

There are a few counts of this clonotype. The rearrangement uses TRBV10-1 and TRBJ2-6, with 7 bases that match TRBD1. This CDR3 is 18 amino acids long. Germline V gene sequence: CDR1 WNHNN, CDR2 SYGVQD (reference sequence). The J segment lost 0 bases and the V segment lost 5 bases, leaving 10 bases of the junction unmatched. CDR3 residues: CASSFRDSPYSGANVLTF. In DNA form, the CDR3 reads TGCGCCAGCAGTTTCCGGGACAGTCCTTACTCTGGGGCCAACGTCCTGACTTTC.

The chain couples TRBV7-2 to TRBJ2-1; 15 bases fit TRBD2. This CDR3 has 17 amino acids. Germline V gene sequence: CDR1 SGHTA, CDR2 FQGNSA. V shed 6 bases and J 8 bases; nucleotides not matched to a gene: 11. The CDR3 bases are TGTGCCAGCAGTCGCGGACTAGCGGGAGGGGTTCGGGATGAGCAGTTCTTC. The encoded protein is CASSRGLAGGVRDEQFF.

On this clonotype itself: One junction end disagrees with the germline gene, perhaps due to a read error. CDR3: CTSTHSGRKGNEQFF. The CDR3, as DNA: TGTACCAGCACCCATTCGGGAAGGAAAGGGAATGAGCAGTTCTTC. The chain employs TRBV3-1 and TRBJ2-1, with TRBD2 as a possible D gene (5 bases). The CDR3 is 15 residues long. Germline V CDR1 and CDR2: LGHDT, YNNKEL (reference sequence).

With respect to this clonotype: A much larger clone differs by one base, so this may be a read error. The chain links TRBV12-3 or TRBV12-4 to TRBJ2-1, with D hard to call. The length of the CDR3 is 11 residues. The DNA for the CDR3 is TGTGCCGGCAGTTCTAGTAATGAGCAGTTCTTC. Its translation is CAGSSSNEQFF.

The table lists this clonotype with a few counts. V and J are TRBV12-3 or TRBV12-4 and TRBJ2-4; perhaps TRBD1 as D (5 bases). V was pared by 2 bases and J by 0 bases, with 20 bases between. The CDR3 has 19 residues. The CDR3: CASSLWLGQNQKAKNIQYF. As DNA, the CDR3 is TGTGCCAGCAGTTTATGGCTCGGACAAAACCAGAAAGCCAAAAACATTCAGTACTTC.

The sample holds a few counts of this clonotype. The chain uses TRBV5-1 and TRBJ1-2, with 10 bases aligning to TRBD1. CDR3 size: 15 residues. V dropped 4 bases and J dropped 8; count of bases not matched to a gene: 11. Germline V gives CDR1 SGHRS, CDR2 YFSETQ. As DNA, the CDR3 is TGCGCCAGCAGCGCGGGACAGGGGAAGGGGTACGGCTACACCTTC. Translated: CASSAGQGKGYGYTF.

This chain links TRBV10-2 with TRBJ1-5; D remains unclear. Germline loops: CDR1 WSHSY, CDR2 SAAADI. This CDR3 region has 15 residues. Trimming took 6 bases from V and 3 from J, leaving 15 bases between them. The CDR3 spells CASRGVGRHNQPQHF. CDR3 coding DNA: TGCGCCAGCAGGGGAGTAGGACGGCACAATCAGCCCCAGCATTTT.

The DNA for the CDR3 is TGCAGTGCCAAACCGGGTAGTGGAAACACCATATATTTT. As protein: CSAKPGSGNTIYF. The chain is built from TRBV20-1 and TRBJ1-3; D not resolved. This CDR3 has 13 amino acids. From germline, CDR1 is DFQATT and CDR2 SNEGSKA (reference sequence). V gave up 6 bases and J gave up 3 bases, with 12 bases separating them.

The sample holds many counts of this clonotype. V usage is TRBV24-1 and J usage is TRBJ2-1; no clear D. TRBJ2-7 explains the end of the DNA better; the J call may be wrong. CDR3 size: 12 residues. Germline V gene data show CDR1 as KGHDR and CDR2 as SFDVKD. CDR3 sequence: CATSDSYNEQYF. CDR3 coding DNA: TGTGCCACCAGTGACTCCTACAATGAGCAGTACTTC.